What follows is one T cell receptor beta chain and its context. The antigen is not known. Clones were sequenced by immunoSEQ multiplex PCR, and TCRdb holds only the in-frame ones, with some missing. The data contain 100,000 to 150,000 clones, 75% to 90% of them singletons. This sample was taken from a study of T cell responses to AZD1222 COVID-19 vaccine. Overall study results and limits: A reported finding is that nearly half of spike-specific TCRs target unmutated variant regions. Across the whole spike, CD4 TCRs peaked at regions 160-218 and 743-854. Receipt of two AZD1222 doses was followed by a rise in Spike-specific TCR breadth and depth.

Pooled in the analysis were second doses at about 4 or about 12 weeks. Trimming removed 2 bases from V and 6 bases from J, with 14 bases in between. Germline V gene lookup returns CDR1 SGHTA and CDR2 FQGNSA. The CDR3 has 15 amino acids. Material: peripheral blood, obtained 28 days after the second AZD1222 dose. This rearrangement joins TRBV7-2 to TRBJ1-5, with a weak D call TRBD1 (5 bases). The receptor comes from an adult who received the AZD1222 COVID-19 vaccine. The CDR3 coding sequence is TGTGCCAGCAGCTTAAGGTCCGGGGGTCTTCAGCCCCAGCATTTT. Its protein product is CASSLRSGGLQPQHF.